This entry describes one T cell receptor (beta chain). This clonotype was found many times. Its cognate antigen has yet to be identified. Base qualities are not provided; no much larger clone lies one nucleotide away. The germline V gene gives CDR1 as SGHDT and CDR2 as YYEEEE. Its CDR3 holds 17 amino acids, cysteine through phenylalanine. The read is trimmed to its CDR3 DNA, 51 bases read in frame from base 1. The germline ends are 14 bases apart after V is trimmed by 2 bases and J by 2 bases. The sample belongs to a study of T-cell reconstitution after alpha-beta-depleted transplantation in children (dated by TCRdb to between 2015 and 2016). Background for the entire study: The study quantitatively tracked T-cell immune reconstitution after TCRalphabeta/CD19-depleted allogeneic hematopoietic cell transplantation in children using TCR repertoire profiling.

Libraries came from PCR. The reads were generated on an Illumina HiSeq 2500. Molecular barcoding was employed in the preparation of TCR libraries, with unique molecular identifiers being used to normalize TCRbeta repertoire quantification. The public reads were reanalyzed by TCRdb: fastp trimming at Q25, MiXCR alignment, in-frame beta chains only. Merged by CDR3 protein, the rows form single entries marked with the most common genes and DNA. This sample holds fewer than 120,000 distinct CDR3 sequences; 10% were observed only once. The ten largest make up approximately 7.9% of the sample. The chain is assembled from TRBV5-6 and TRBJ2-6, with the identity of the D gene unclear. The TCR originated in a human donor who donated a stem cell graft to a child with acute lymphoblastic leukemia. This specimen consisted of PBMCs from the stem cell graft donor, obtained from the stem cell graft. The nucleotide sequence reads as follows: TGTGCCAGCAGCTTCTCACGCTGGGGAACTGGGGCCAACGTCCTGACTTTC. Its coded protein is CASSFSRWGTGANVLTF.